This T cell receptor (beta chain) was obtained from a study of T cells in Graves' hyperthyroidism and ophthalmopathy. The overall study: Once the initial diagnosis was made, peripheral blood was obtained before any treatment.

TCR beta CDR3 sequences were amplified from RNA transcripts. The HTBI primer set was used in a first-round RT-PCR of the TCR CDR3. TCRdb fed the multiplex PCR reads into MiXCR, producing one record per CDR3 protein. Found here are about 520,000 distinct CDR3 sequences, around 20% of them singletons; the top ten hold around a quarter. Trimming removed 1 base at V and 3 bases at J, with 12 bases between. Germline assignment: CDR1 LGHNT and CDR2 FRNRAP. CDR3 length: 15 amino acids. This clonotype was detected ten times or more. Its antigen remains unknown. Study results and limitations: Ophthalmopathy stood apart from stable hyperthyroidism in a 13 V-J model. Peripheral blood also featured most of the thyroid clonotypes expanded above 0.001.

The chain carries TRBV12-5 and TRBJ1-1; possible D gene TRBD1, 5 bases. This TCR derives from a man aged 18 to 30 with Graves' hyperthyroidism. Input material: blood. The CDR3 region has the DNA TGTGCTAGTGGTTTGGACCGTGTGGGGGACACTGAAGCTTTCTTT. This encodes CASGLDRVGDTEAFF. Full variable domain (outside the CDR3, taken from reference TRBV12-5 and TRBJ1-1): DARVTQTPRHKVTEMGQEVTMRCQPILGHNTVFWYRQTMMQGLELLAYFRNRAPLDDSGMPKDRFSAEMPDATLATLKIQPSEPRDSAVYFCASGLDRVGDTEAFFGQGTRLTVV.